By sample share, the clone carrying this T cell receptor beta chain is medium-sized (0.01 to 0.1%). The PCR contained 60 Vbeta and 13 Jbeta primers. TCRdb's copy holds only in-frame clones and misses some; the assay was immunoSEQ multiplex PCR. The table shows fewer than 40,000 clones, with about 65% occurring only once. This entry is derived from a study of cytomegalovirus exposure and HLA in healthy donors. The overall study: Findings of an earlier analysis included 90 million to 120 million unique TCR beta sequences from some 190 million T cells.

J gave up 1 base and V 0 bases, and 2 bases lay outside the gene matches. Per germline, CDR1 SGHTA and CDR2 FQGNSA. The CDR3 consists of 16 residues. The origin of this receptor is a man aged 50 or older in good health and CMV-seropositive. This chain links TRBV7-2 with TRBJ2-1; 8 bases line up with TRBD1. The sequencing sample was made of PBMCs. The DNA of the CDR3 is TGTGCCAGCAGCTTAGCGCGGACAGGGTCCTACAATGAGCAGTTCTTC. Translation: CASSLARTGSYNEQFF.